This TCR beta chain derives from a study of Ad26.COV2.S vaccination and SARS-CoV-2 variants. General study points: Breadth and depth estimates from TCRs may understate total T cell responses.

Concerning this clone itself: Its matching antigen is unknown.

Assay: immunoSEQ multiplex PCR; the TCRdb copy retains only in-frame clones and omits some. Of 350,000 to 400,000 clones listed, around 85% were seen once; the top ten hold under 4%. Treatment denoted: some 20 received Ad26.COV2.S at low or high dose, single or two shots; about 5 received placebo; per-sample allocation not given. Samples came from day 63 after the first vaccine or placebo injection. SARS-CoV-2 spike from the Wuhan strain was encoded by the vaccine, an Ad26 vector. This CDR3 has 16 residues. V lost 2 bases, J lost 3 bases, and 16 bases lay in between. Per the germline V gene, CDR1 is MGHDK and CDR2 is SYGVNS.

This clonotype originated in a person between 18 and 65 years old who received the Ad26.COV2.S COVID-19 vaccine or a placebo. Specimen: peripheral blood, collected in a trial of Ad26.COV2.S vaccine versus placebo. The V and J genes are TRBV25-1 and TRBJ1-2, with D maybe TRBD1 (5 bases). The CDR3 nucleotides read TGTGCCAGCAGTGAACGGGGCACTACCCCTGACTATGGCTACACCTTC. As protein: CASSERGTTPDYGYTF.